These T cell receptor beta chains were read from a single sample in a study of blood T cell repertoires in COVID-19. Produced via immunoSEQ multiplex PCR; TCRdb's table is partial and in-frame only. The sample consists of 89,000 or so clones, 86% of them appearing once. Material for sequencing was peripheral blood. All receptors come from a man aged 50 or older with active COVID-19. Each CDR3 is given with its conserved first and last residue. The D gene is left open where the match is weak. Part of the rows lack a size; the others show once, few, many or a class for expanded clones.

CDR3aa	CDR3nt	v_gene	len	abundance	j_gene	d_gene
CASSKRLAESSYEQYF	TGTGCCAGCAGCAAACGGCTAGCGGAGAGCTCCTACGAGCAGTACTTC	TRBV21-1	16	NA	TRBJ2-7	NA
CASSGAGVPLYEQYF	TGTGCCAGCAGCGGAGCGGGAGTTCCCCTCTACGAGCAGTACTTC	TRBV28	15	NA	TRBJ2-7	TRBD2
CSLPGQGTDTQYF	TGCAGCCTGCCCGGACAGGGTACAGATACGCAGTATTTT	TRBV29-1	13	NA	TRBJ2-3	TRBD1
CASSGSNEQYF	TGTGCCAGCTCAGGCAGCAACGAGCAGTACTTC	TRBV5-6	11	NA	TRBJ2-7	NA
CAIRRDSNSPLHF	TGTGCCATTAGGAGGGACAGTAATTCACCCCTCCACTTT	TRBV7-9	13	NA	TRBJ1-6	TRBD1
CASSQEGQGSYNEQFF	TGTGCCAGCAGCCAAGAGGGGCAGGGGTCCTACAATGAGCAGTTCTTC	TRBV3-1/TRBV3-2	16	NA	TRBJ2-1	NA
CASKHGEAYEQYF	TGTGCCTCGAAGCACGGGGAGGCCTACGAGCAGTACTTC	TRBV12-3/TRBV12-4	13	NA	TRBJ2-7	NA
CASSFAPAGSPLHF	TGTGCCAGCAGCTTTGCCCCGGCGGGTTCACCCCTCCACTTT	TRBV7-9	14	few	TRBJ1-6	NA
CASSSSPGDGNTIYF	TGTGCTAGCAGCTCCTCTCCGGGGGACGGAAACACCATATATTTT	TRBV7-7	15	NA	TRBJ1-3	NA
CASSVVPGGNYGYTF	TGTGCCAGCAGCGTAGTCCCCGGAGGTAACTATGGCTACACCTTC	TRBV9	15	NA	TRBJ1-2	NA
CASSFIGGDSNEKLFF	TGTGCCAGCAGTTTTATAGGGGGGGATTCTAATGAAAAACTGTTTTTT	TRBV28	16	few	TRBJ1-4	NA
CASSPGTGGRSQPQHF	TGTGCCAGCTCACCAGGGACAGGGGGCCGGAGTCAGCCCCAGCATTTT	TRBV18	16	NA	TRBJ1-5	TRBD1
CASSSRQGSTENTGELFF	TGTGCCAGCAGTTCCCGCCAGGGGTCCACCGAAAACACCGGGGAGCTGTTTTTT	TRBV6-2/TRBV6-3	18	NA	TRBJ2-2	NA
CASSQVPGGGQPQHF	TGCGCCAGCAGCCAAGTTCCAGGGGGCGGTCAGCCCCAGCATTTT	TRBV4-1	15	NA	TRBJ1-5	TRBD1
CASSLRTVSYGYTF	TGCGCCAGCAGCTTGCGGACAGTGTCCTATGGCTACACCTTC	TRBV5-1	14	NA	TRBJ1-2	NA
CASSLYTDAVDGYTF	TGTGCCAGCAGTTTATATACGGATGCGGTGGATGGCTACACCTTC	TRBV28	15	NA	TRBJ1-2	NA
CASSPRQAQETQYF	TGTGCCAGCAGCCCAAGACAGGCCCAAGAGACCCAGTACTTC	TRBV7-9	14	NA	TRBJ2-5	NA
CASSNQRDLAEQYF	TGTGCCAGCAGCAACCAACGGGACTTGGCCGAGCAGTACTTC	TRBV11-2	14	few	TRBJ2-7	NA
CASSLTGTPDNEQFF	TGCGCCAGCAGTCTCACCGGGACTCCCGACAATGAGCAGTTCTTC	TRBV23-1	15	NA	TRBJ2-1	NA
CASSSGTSAYEQYF	TGTGCCAGCAGCTCCGGGACTTCGGCCTACGAGCAGTACTTC	TRBV5-5	14	NA	TRBJ2-7	NA
CASSTGTTGAGNTIYF	TGTGCCAGCAGCACCGGCACAACAGGGGCTGGAAACACCATATATTTT	TRBV7-8	16	once	TRBJ1-3	TRBD1
CASSPTSGSSYNEQFF	TGTGCCAGCAGCCCCACTAGCGGGAGCTCCTACAATGAGCAGTTCTTC	TRBV11-2	16	NA	TRBJ2-1	TRBD2
CASSRARTGFYGYTF	TGCGCCAGCAGCCGTGCCAGGACAGGATTCTATGGCTACACCTTC	TRBV4-3	15	NA	TRBJ1-2	TRBD1
CASSYGQGTEAFF	TGTGCCAGCAGCTACGGACAGGGAACTGAAGCTTTCTTT	TRBV7-3	13	NA	TRBJ1-1	TRBD1
CASTGGTEAFF	TGTGCCAGCACCGGGGGCACTGAAGCTTTCTTT	TRBV3-1/TRBV3-2	11	once	TRBJ1-1	NA
CASSRSLNINEKLFF	TGTGCCAGCAGCCGGAGCTTGAACATAAATGAAAAACTGTTTTTT	TRBV12-1	15	NA	TRBJ1-4	NA
CASSPDRTGNTIYF	TGTGCCAGCTCGCCGGACAGGACTGGAAACACCATATATTTT	TRBV2	14	NA	TRBJ1-3	TRBD1
CASSIFHFDEQFF	TGTGCCAGTAGTATTTTTCACTTTGATGAGCAGTTCTTC	TRBV19	13	few	TRBJ2-1	NA
CATSDRTQGSPYNEQFF	TGTGCCACCAGTGATCGTACCCAGGGAAGCCCCTACAATGAGCAGTTCTTC	TRBV24-1	17	NA	TRBJ2-1	NA
CASSWGRGGHSNQPQHF	TGTGCCAGCAGCTGGGGGAGGGGTGGGCATAGCAATCAGCCCCAGCATTTT	TRBV9	17	NA	TRBJ1-5	NA
CASSDLGPQPQHF	TGTGCCAGCAGCGATTTGGGGCCTCAGCCCCAGCATTTT	TRBV27	13	NA	TRBJ1-5	NA
CASSLGQAGVSYEQYF	TGTGCCAGCAGCTTAGGGCAAGCGGGGGTGTCCTACGAGCAGTACTTC	TRBV7-2	16	NA	TRBJ2-7	TRBD2
CASSYSGTDNYGYTF	TGTGCCAGCAGTTACTCCGGGACAGATAACTATGGCTACACCTTC	TRBV6-5	15	NA	TRBJ1-2	TRBD1
CASSFRMEDSGNTIYF	TGTGCCAGCAGTTTCCGGATGGAGGACTCTGGAAACACCATATATTTT	TRBV28	16	NA	TRBJ1-3	NA
CASSEGLAGGFETQYF	TGTGCCAGCAGTGAAGGACTAGCGGGGGGATTCGAGACCCAGTACTTC	TRBV28	16	NA	TRBJ2-5	TRBD2
CASRVSGTEETITYEQYF	TGCGCCAGCAGGGTATCCGGGACAGAAGAGACGATCACCTACGAGCAGTACTTC	TRBV4-3	18	NA	TRBJ2-7	TRBD1
CASSVGVLAADTQYF	TGTGCCAGCAGCGTAGGGGTGCTAGCAGCAGATACGCAGTATTTT	TRBV9	15	NA	TRBJ2-3	NA
CASSPQGGNTEAFF	TGTGCCAGCAGCCCACAGGGGGGGAACACTGAAGCTTTCTTT	TRBV9	14	NA	TRBJ1-1	TRBD1
CASSQRTGGDFANYGYTF	TGCGCCAGCAGCCAGCGGACAGGGGGAGATTTTGCAAACTATGGCTACACCTTC	TRBV4-3	18	NA	TRBJ1-2	TRBD1
CASSVVEGASGAFF	TGTGCCAGCAGCGTAGTGGAGGGGGCATCTGGAGCTTTCTTT	TRBV9	14	once	TRBJ1-1	TRBD1